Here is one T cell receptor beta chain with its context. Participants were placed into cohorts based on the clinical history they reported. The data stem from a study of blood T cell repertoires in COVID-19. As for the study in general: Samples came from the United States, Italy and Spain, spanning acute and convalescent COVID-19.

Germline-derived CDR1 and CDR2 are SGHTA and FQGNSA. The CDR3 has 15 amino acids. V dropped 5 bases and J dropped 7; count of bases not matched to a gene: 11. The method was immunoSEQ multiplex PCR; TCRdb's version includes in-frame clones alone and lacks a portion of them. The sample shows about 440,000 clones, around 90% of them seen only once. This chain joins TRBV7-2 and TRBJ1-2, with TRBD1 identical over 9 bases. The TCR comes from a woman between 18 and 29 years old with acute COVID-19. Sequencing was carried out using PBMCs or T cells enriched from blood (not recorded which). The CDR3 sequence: CASSQSRTGVSGYTF. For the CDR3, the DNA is TGTGCCAGCAGCCAGAGCCGGACAGGGGTTAGTGGCTACACCTTC.